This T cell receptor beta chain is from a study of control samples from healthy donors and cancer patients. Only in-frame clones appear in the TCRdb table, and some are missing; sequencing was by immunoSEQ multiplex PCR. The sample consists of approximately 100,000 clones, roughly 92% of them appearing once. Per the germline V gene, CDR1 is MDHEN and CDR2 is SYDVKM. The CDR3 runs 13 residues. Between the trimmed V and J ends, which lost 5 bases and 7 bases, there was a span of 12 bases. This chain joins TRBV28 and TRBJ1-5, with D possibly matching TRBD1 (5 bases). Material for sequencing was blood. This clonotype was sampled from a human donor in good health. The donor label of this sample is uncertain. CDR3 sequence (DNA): TGTGCCAGCAGTCTAAACGGGGGACAGCCCCAGCATTTT. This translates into CASSLNGGQPQHF.